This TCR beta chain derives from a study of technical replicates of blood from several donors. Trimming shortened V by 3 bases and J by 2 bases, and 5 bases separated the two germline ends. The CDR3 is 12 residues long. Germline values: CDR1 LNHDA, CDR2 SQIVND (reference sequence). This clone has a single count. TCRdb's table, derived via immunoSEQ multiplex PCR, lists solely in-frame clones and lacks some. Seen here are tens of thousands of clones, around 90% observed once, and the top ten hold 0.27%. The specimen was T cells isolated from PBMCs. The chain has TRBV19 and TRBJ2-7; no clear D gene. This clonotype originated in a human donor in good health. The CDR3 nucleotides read TGTGCCAGTAGTATTCCTCCCTACGAGCAGTACTTC. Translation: CASSIPPYEQYF.